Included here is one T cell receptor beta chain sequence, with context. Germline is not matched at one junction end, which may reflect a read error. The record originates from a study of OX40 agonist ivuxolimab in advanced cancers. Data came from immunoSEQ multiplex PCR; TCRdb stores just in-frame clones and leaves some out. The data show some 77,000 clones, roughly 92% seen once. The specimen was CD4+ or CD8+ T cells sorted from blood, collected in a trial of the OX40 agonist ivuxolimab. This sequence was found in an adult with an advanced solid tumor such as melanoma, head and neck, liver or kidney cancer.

The CDR3 protein is CASSEPGQTSGHTF. The CDR3 coding sequence is TGTGCCAGCAGTGAACCTGGACAGACTTCTGGCCACACCTTC. The chain joins TRBV6-1 to TRBJ1-2, with a tentative D call TRBD1 (6 bases). Per germline, CDR1 MNHNS and CDR2 SASEGT. The CDR3 consists of 14 residues.